Listed below are T cell receptor beta chains from one sample, sequenced in a study of cytomegalovirus exposure and HLA in healthy donors. Sequencing used immunoSEQ multiplex PCR; TCRdb keeps in-frame clones, though not all of them. Altogether 100,000 to 150,000 clones are present, over 8.5% being singletons, with the ten largest covering approximately 6.4%. Sequenced input: PBMCs. The receptors shown here come from a woman in her thirties or forties in good health and CMV-seropositive. The CDR3 runs from the conserved cysteine through the conserved F or W. The D gene is left open where the match is weak. Clone size is stated in some rows and not others, as once, few, many or a class when expanded.

J,size,D,V,CDR3,DNA
TRBJ1-2,few,-,TRBV5-1,CASSLDGAGNYGYTF,TGCGCCAGCAGCTTGGACGGTGCCGGTAACTATGGCTACACCTTC
TRBJ2-1,-,-,TRBV11-2,CASSLGGVYNEQFF,TGTGCCAGCAGCTTAGGCGGGGTATACAATGAGCAGTTCTTC
TRBJ1-1,-,-,TRBV5-6,CASSSTANTEAFF,TGTGCCAGCAGCTCGACAGCGAACACTGAAGCTTTCTTT
TRBJ2-3,few,TRBD1,TRBV5-1,CASSPYRGAEDTQYF,TGCGCCAGCAGTCCATACAGGGGAGCGGAAGATACGCAGTATTTT
TRBJ1-4,few,-,TRBV5-4,CASSLAGQGQATNEKLFF,TGTGCCAGCAGCTTGGCTGGGCAGGGGCAAGCAACTAATGAAAAACTGTTTTTT
TRBJ1-5,-,TRBD1,TRBV6-6,CASSPDRADQPQHF,TGTGCCAGCAGCCCTGACAGGGCTGATCAGCCCCAGCATTTT
TRBJ2-5,few,-,TRBV15,CATSRGRGAYQETQYF,TGTGCCACCAGCAGAGGACGGGGGGCCTATCAAGAGACCCAGTACTTC
TRBJ1-6,few,-,TRBV19,CASRLTGRESPLHF,TGTGCCAGTAGACTGACAGGCAGGGAATCACCCCTCCACTTT
TRBJ1-5,few,-,TRBV7-8,CASSPRNQPQHF,TGTGCCAGCAGCCCGAGAAATCAGCCCCAGCATTTT
TRBJ2-7,-,-,TRBV30,CAWGDITYEQYF,TGTGCCTGGGGGGACATCACCTACGAGCAGTACTTC
TRBJ1-5,many,TRBD1,TRBV6-1,CASSERDRGGQPQHF,TGTGCCAGCAGTGAACGGGACAGGGGTGGGCAGCCCCAGCATTTT
TRBJ1-3,-,TRBD1,TRBV5-6,CASRAGTGDFSGNTIYF,TGTGCCAGCAGGGCCGGGACAGGAGACTTTTCTGGAAACACCATATATTTT
TRBJ1-6,few,TRBD1,TRBV5-1,CASSAGQGASPLHF,TGCGCCAGCAGCGCGGGACAGGGGGCCTCACCCCTCCACTTT
TRBJ2-4,few,-,TRBV6-6,CASGRYGGNIQYF,TGTGCCAGCGGACGGTACGGAGGGAACATTCAGTACTTC
TRBJ1-1,few,-,TRBV5-1,CASKKGQDTEAFF,TGCGCCAGCAAGAAGGGACAAGACACTGAAGCTTTCTTT
TRBJ1-1,-,TRBD1,TRBV5-1,CASSPSRDRGLNTEAFF,TGCGCCAGCAGCCCGTCCCGGGACAGGGGTTTGAACACTGAAGCTTTCTTT
TRBJ1-2,few,-,TRBV10-3,CAISVQAGDYGYTF,TGTGCCATCAGTGTACAGGCAGGGGACTATGGCTACACCTTC
TRBJ2-3,-,TRBD2,TRBV6-1,CASSPSGGGADTQYF,TGTGCCAGCAGTCCTAGCGGGGGGGGCGCAGATACGCAGTATTTT
TRBJ1-6,few,-,TRBV7-6,CASSLDRSPLHF,TGTGCCAGCAGCTTAGACCGGTCACCCCTCCACTTT
TRBJ2-7,-,TRBD1,TRBV4-1,CASSRQTGGAGYEQYF,TGCGCCAGCAGCCGCCAGACAGGGGGCGCAGGGTACGAGCAGTACTTC
TRBJ1-1,few,-,TRBV7-9,CASSSYRENTEAFF,TGTGCCAGCAGCTCTTACAGGGAGAACACTGAAGCTTTCTTT
TRBJ1-5,few,-,TRBV20-1,CSALQGEAQHF,TGCAGTGCCCTCCAGGGCGAGGCCCAGCATTTT
TRBJ2-1,few,TRBD2,TRBV10-3,CAISESGAGGTNEQFF,TGTGCCATCAGTGAGTCCGGAGCGGGGGGGACCAATGAGCAGTTCTTC
TRBJ2-5,-,-,TRBV18,CASSPSYRRARQETQYF,TGTGCCAGCTCACCATCGTATAGGAGGGCTCGCCAAGAGACCCAGTACTTC
TRBJ1-5,-,TRBD1,TRBV6-1,CACSRGQGNQPQHF,TGTGCTTGTAGCAGGGGGCAAGGGAATCAGCCCCAGCATTTT
TRBJ1-2,few,-,TRBV5-1,CASSLEGSRGGYTF,TGCGCCAGCAGCTTGGAAGGCAGCCGAGGAGGCTACACCTTC
TRBJ2-7,few,TRBD2,TRBV11-2,CASSSSGVQGWYEQYF,TGTGCCAGCAGCTCTAGCGGGGTACAGGGGTGGTACGAGCAGTACTTC